This is a list of T cell receptor beta chains from one sample in a study of blood T cell repertoires in COVID-19. Sequencing used immunoSEQ multiplex PCR; TCRdb keeps in-frame clones, though not all of them. The table shows roughly 250,000 clones, with about 86% occurring only once. Material for sequencing was PBMCs or T cells enriched from blood (not recorded which). The receptors originated from a middle-aged woman with acute COVID-19. Both conserved end residues are part of each CDR3. The order of the fields is clone size, D gene, J gene, V gene, CDR3 DNA, CDR3 protein. A D gene is named only where the DNA matches it firmly. Size values are once, few and many counts, or a class for expanded clones, and some rows have none.

.	.	TRBJ1-1	TRBV5-1	TGCGCCAGCAGCTCCGGCGGGTGGAACACTGAAGCTTTCTTT	CASSSGGWNTEAFF
.	TRBD1	TRBJ2-3	TRBV11-2	TGTGCCAGCAGCTTGGCGGGACAGGGGCCAGATACGCAGTATTTT	CASSLAGQGPDTQYF
.	TRBD2	TRBJ2-7	TRBV2	TGTGCCAGCAGTGTAGGACTAGCGGGAGGCTACGAGCAGTACTTC	CASSVGLAGGYEQYF
.	TRBD2	TRBJ2-1	TRBV28	TGTGCCAGCACTAACCCGGTCGGACTAGCGGAAGATATACGCTCCTACAATGAGCAGTTCTTC	CASTNPVGLAEDIRSYNEQFF
.	TRBD1	TRBJ1-4	TRBV29-1	TGCAGCGGCAGAGACAGGGTAAATGAAAAACTGTTTTTT	CSGRDRVNEKLFF
.	TRBD2	TRBJ2-7	TRBV5-8	TGTGCCAGCAGCTTGGAAGCGGGAACCTACGAGCAGTACTTC	CASSLEAGTYEQYF
.	.	TRBJ1-5	TRBV27	TGTGCCAGCAGTTTACGGGGGGTTGGTCAGCCCCAGCATTTT	CASSLRGVGQPQHF
.	.	TRBJ1-2	TRBV29-1	TGCAGCGTTGAAGAGAGCGGGGATGGCTACACCTTC	CSVEESGDGYTF
.	TRBD1	TRBJ2-7	TRBV5-4	TGTGCCAGCAGAAAGACCGGGACAGGATTCTACGAGCAGTACTTC	CASRKTGTGFYEQYF
.	TRBD2	TRBJ2-3	TRBV11-2	TGTGCCAGCAGTATGGCTAGCGGGTCTTCAGATACGCAGTATTTT	CASSMASGSSDTQYF
.	TRBD1	TRBJ1-5	TRBV5-6	TGTGCCAGCAGCACGGGAGGGACAGGGGGCGGTCGCAATCAGCCCCAGCATTTT	CASSTGGTGGGRNQPQHF
.	.	TRBJ1-4	TRBV5-5	TGTGCCAGCAGCTTGGGTTTGGAGGGAGGTGAAAAACTGTTTTTT	CASSLGLEGGEKLFF
.	TRBD1	TRBJ2-1	TRBV30	TGTGCCTGGAGAGTAACGGGACAGGGGTATGAGCAGTTCTTC	CAWRVTGQGYEQFF
once	.	TRBJ1-1	TRBV7-9	TGTGCCAGCAGTTCAGGGATGAACACTGAAGCTTTCTTT	CASSSGMNTEAFF
once	TRBD1	TRBJ1-1	TRBV13	TGTGCCAGCAGCTCGGGACAGGGGGCCACTGAAGCTTTCTTT	CASSSGQGATEAFF
.	.	TRBJ1-2	TRBV27	TGTGCCAGCAGTCCCCGGGGATGGGGCTACACCTTC	CASSPRGWGYTF
.	TRBD2	TRBJ2-1	TRBV30	TGTGCCGGAAGGACTGGGGGCGGACTAGCGGGAGTTAATGAGCAGTTCTTC	CAGRTGGGLAGVNEQFF
.	.	TRBJ1-2	TRBV21-1	TGTGCCAGCAGCAGACTTCGGCGGTATGGCTACACCTTC	CASSRLRRYGYTF
.	.	TRBJ2-3	TRBV11-3	TGTGCCAGCAGCTCGCGGTCCGCGTCTAGCACAGATACGCAGTATTTT	CASSSRSASSTDTQYF
.	TRBD2	TRBJ2-3	TRBV19	TGTGCCAGTGGACTAGCGGGATCTAGCACAGATACGCAGTATTTT	CASGLAGSSTDTQYF
.	TRBD2	TRBJ2-1	TRBV7-3	TGTGCCAGCAGCCCGCAGCGGGACTCCTACAATGAGCAGTTCTTC	CASSPQRDSYNEQFF
.	TRBD1	TRBJ1-1	TRBV6-5	TGTGCCAGCAGTACCTGGGACAGGGGGAACACTGAAGCTTTCTTT	CASSTWDRGNTEAFF
.	TRBD1	TRBJ2-7	TRBV29-1	TGCAGCGTGGTCAGGACAGGGGAAGGGGAGCAGTACTTC	CSVVRTGEGEQYF
.	.	TRBJ2-7	TRBV30	TGTGCCTGGAGTGTAGACGGGTCCTACGAGCAGTACTTC	CAWSVDGSYEQYF
.	.	TRBJ1-1	TRBV7-2	TGTGCCAGCAGCACAACCATGAACACTGAAGCTTTCTTT	CASSTTMNTEAFF
.	TRBD1	TRBJ1-4	TRBV14	TGTGCCAGCAGTCGACAGGGGGGTAATGAAAAACTGTTTTTT	CASSRQGGNEKLFF
once	.	TRBJ1-1	TRBV3-1/TRBV3-2	TGTGCCAGCAGCCAAGTGCCAGGAACCAACACTGAAGCTTTCTTT	CASSQVPGTNTEAFF
.	.	TRBJ2-3	TRBV28	TGTGCCAGCAGTTTACTAATACAACGGCGGGATACGCAGTATTTT	CASSLLIQRRDTQYF
.	.	TRBJ2-3	TRBV19	TGTGCCACCACCCCCCTAGCGTCTAGCACAGATACGCAGTATTTT	CATTPLASSTDTQYF
.	.	TRBJ1-1	TRBV7-9	TGTGCCAGCAGCCCTGCAGGGGACACTGAAGCTTTCTTT	CASSPAGDTEAFF